This is a list of T cell receptor beta chains from one sample in a study of blood T cell repertoires in COVID-19. Profiling relied on immunoSEQ multiplex PCR, and the TCRdb table lists in-frame clones only, not all of them. Altogether around 220,000 clones are present, approximately 80% being singletons, with the ten largest covering roughly 4.2%. Sequences were obtained from peripheral blood. These receptors were collected from a woman aged 40 to 55 with active or convalescent COVID-19. Each CDR3 is given with its conserved first and last residue. The D gene is left open where the match is weak. Clone size appears in some rows only: once, few, many, or a class for an expanded clone.

>TRBJ2-1|TRBV7-9|TRBD2|NA
CASSQTSGADYNEQFF
TGTGCCAGCAGCCAGACTAGCGGGGCGGACTACAATGAGCAGTTCTTC
>TRBJ2-3|TRBV4-1|TRBD1|NA
CASSPFTGVITDTQYF
TGCGCCAGCAGCCCTTTCACAGGGGTGATCACAGATACGCAGTATTTT
>TRBJ2-5|TRBV5-1|TRBD2|few
CASSQTSGQETQYF
TGCGCCAGCAGCCAGACTAGCGGGCAAGAGACCCAGTACTTC
>TRBJ1-1|TRBV12-3/TRBV12-4|NA|NA
CASRGTGVTEAFF
TGTGCCAGCAGGGGAACAGGAGTGACTGAAGCTTTCTTT
>TRBJ1-1|TRBV14|NA|NA
CASSLVQGYTEAFF
TGTGCCAGCAGCCTTGTACAGGGTTACACTGAAGCTTTCTTT
>TRBJ1-5|TRBV30|NA|NA
CAWSVQSNQPQHF
TGTGCCTGGAGTGTACAAAGCAATCAGCCCCAGCATTTT
>TRBJ1-2|TRBV9|NA|NA
CATQGLYGYTF
TGTGCCACCCAAGGACTCTATGGCTACACCTTC
>TRBJ1-2|TRBV2|NA|NA
CASRATRAPNYGYTF
TGTGCCAGCAGGGCCACACGAGCGCCTAACTATGGCTACACCTTC
>TRBJ2-5|TRBV28|NA|NA
CASSLGSSYQETQYF
TGTGCCAGCAGTTTAGGCTCCAGTTACCAAGAGACCCAGTACTTC
>TRBJ1-1|TRBV27|NA|NA
CASSRGGSEAFF
TGTGCCAGCAGCCGGGGGGGTTCTGAAGCTTTCTTT
>TRBJ1-5|TRBV6-5|NA|once
CASVPREEHQPQHF
TGTGCCAGCGTCCCCCGGGAGGAGCATCAGCCCCAGCATTTT
>TRBJ2-5|TRBV11-2|TRBD2|once
CASSDGTSGTRETQYF
TGTGCCAGCAGCGACGGGACTAGCGGGACTAGAGAGACCCAGTACTTC
>TRBJ2-7|TRBV19|NA|NA
CASSIQGGPYEQYF
TGTGCCAGTAGTATACAGGGCGGACCCTACGAGCAGTACTTC
>TRBJ2-1|TRBV27|NA|NA
CASSSETYNEQFF
TGTGCCAGCAGTTCAGAAACCTACAATGAGCAGTTCTTC
>TRBJ1-4|TRBV5-1|TRBD1|NA
CASSLNVGQGREKLFF
TGCGCCAGCAGCTTGAATGTGGGACAGGGGAGAGAAAAACTGTTTTTT
>TRBJ1-5|TRBV15|TRBD1|NA
CATNRETGNSNQPQHF
TGTGCCACCAACCGAGAGACAGGGAATAGCAATCAGCCCCAGCATTTT
>TRBJ2-3|TRBV7-3|NA|once
CASSSTGRLGTDTQYF
TGTGCCAGCAGCTCTACCGGGAGACTGGGCACAGATACGCAGTATTTT
>TRBJ2-2|TRBV10-1|NA|NA
CPPSGLPNTGELFF
TGCCCCCCCAGTGGACTCCCGAACACCGGGGAGCTGTTTTTT
>TRBJ2-5|TRBV5-4|TRBD2|NA
CASSLAPGLAPETQYF
TGTGCCAGCAGCTTGGCTCCGGGACTAGCCCCAGAGACCCAGTACTTC
>TRBJ2-2|TRBV6-5|TRBD2|NA
CACGLAGGRSGELFF
TGTGCCTGTGGACTAGCGGGGGGCCGTAGCGGGGAGCTGTTTTTT
>TRBJ2-1|TRBV2|TRBD2|NA
CASRGLAGSSYNEQFF
TGTGCCAGCAGGGGACTAGCGGGGAGCTCCTACAATGAGCAGTTCTTC
>TRBJ1-3|TRBV3-1/TRBV3-2|NA|once
CASSQEALSGNTIYF
TGTGCCAGCAGCCAAGAGGCCCTCTCTGGAAACACCATATATTTT
>TRBJ1-6|TRBV5-6|NA|NA
CASSWGVNSPLHF
TGTGCCAGCAGCTGGGGGGTCAATTCACCCCTCCACTTT